These T cell receptor beta chains were read from a single sample in a study of post-analysis software for immune sequencing data. One entry per CDR3 protein, called by TCRdb with MiXCR from the PCR reads. Of some 890,000 distinct CDR3 sequences in the sample, roughly 50% were seen once. The sequenced sample was blood. The receptors come from a girl between 10 and 17 years old with multiple sclerosis. CDR3s include the opening cysteine and the closing phenylalanine or tryptophan. A D gene is named only where the DNA matches it firmly. Part of the rows lack a size; the others show once, few, many or a class for expanded clones.

clone_size: .
j_call: TRBJ2-7
v_call: TRBV3-1
d_call: TRBD2
cdr3_nt: TGTGCCAGCAGCCAAGATCTCGGAGCGGGACCACAGAACGAGCAGTACTTC
cdr3_aa: CASSQDLGAGPQNEQYF

clone_size: .
j_call: TRBJ2-7
v_call: TRBV29-1
d_call: TRBD2
cdr3_nt: TGCAGCGTCGCCGGCGGGAGAGGTAGCTACGAGCAGTACTTC
cdr3_aa: CSVAGGRGSYEQYF

clone_size: few
j_call: TRBJ2-5
v_call: TRBV28
d_call: .
cdr3_nt: TGTGCCAGCAGTTCTACCAGTCCTCAAGAGACCCAGTACTTC
cdr3_aa: CASSSTSPQETQYF

clone_size: few
j_call: TRBJ2-3
v_call: TRBV29-1
d_call: TRBD1
cdr3_nt: TGCAGCGTTCCGGACAGGGGGGCAAGTGCAGATACGCAGTATTTT
cdr3_aa: CSVPDRGASADTQYF

clone_size: .
j_call: TRBJ2-3
v_call: TRBV4-1
d_call: TRBD2
cdr3_nt: TGCGCCAGCAGCCATGGACTAGCGGGGCGCACAGATACGCAGTATTTT
cdr3_aa: CASSHGLAGRTDTQYF

clone_size: .
j_call: TRBJ2-3
v_call: TRBV7-6
d_call: TRBD1
cdr3_nt: TGTGCCAGCAGCTTAGGTCCCGGGACAGGGGGGAGAACAGATACGCAGTATTTT
cdr3_aa: CASSLGPGTGGRTDTQYF

clone_size: .
j_call: TRBJ1-5
v_call: TRBV20-1
d_call: TRBD1
cdr3_nt: TGCAGTGCTAGACGTAGCGCGACAGGGGCGCAGCAGCCCCAGCATTTT
cdr3_aa: CSARRSATGAQQPQHF

clone_size: .
j_call: TRBJ2-3
v_call: TRBV5-1
d_call: .
cdr3_nt: TGCGCCAGCAGCTTGGCCGGCAGATCTAGCACAGATACGCAGTATTTT
cdr3_aa: CASSLAGRSSTDTQYF

clone_size: once
j_call: TRBJ2-7
v_call: TRBV7-9
d_call: .
cdr3_nt: TGTGCCAGCAGCTTAGAGGTCTGGGACCGACCGTACGAGCAGTACTTC
cdr3_aa: CASSLEVWDRPYEQYF

clone_size: .
j_call: TRBJ1-1
v_call: TRBV30
d_call: .
cdr3_nt: TGTGCCTGGAGGACATTGGGGCTGAACACTGAAGCTTTCTTT
cdr3_aa: CAWRTLGLNTEAFF

clone_size: .
j_call: TRBJ1-5
v_call: TRBV27
d_call: TRBD1
cdr3_nt: TGTGCCAGCAGTTTAGGGACAGGGAGTGATCAGCCCCAGCATTTT
cdr3_aa: CASSLGTGSDQPQHF

clone_size: .
j_call: TRBJ1-4
v_call: TRBV28
d_call: .
cdr3_nt: TGTGCCAGCAGTTTATCCAGTCTTGAAAAACTGTTTTTT
cdr3_aa: CASSLSSLEKLFF

clone_size: .
j_call: TRBJ2-5
v_call: TRBV9
d_call: .
cdr3_nt: TGTGCCAGCAGCGTAGGACCTGGGGACCAAGAGACCCAGTACTTC
cdr3_aa: CASSVGPGDQETQYF

clone_size: .
j_call: TRBJ2-1
v_call: TRBV20-1
d_call: TRBD2
cdr3_nt: TGCAGTGCTAGACCCCCAGGGAGGGCCTACAATGAGCAGTTCTTC
cdr3_aa: CSARPPGRAYNEQFF

clone_size: .
j_call: TRBJ2-1
v_call: TRBV11-2
d_call: TRBD2
cdr3_nt: TGTGCCAGCAGCTTAAGCGGGGGGTTTAATGAGCAGTTCTTC
cdr3_aa: CASSLSGGFNEQFF

clone_size: few
j_call: TRBJ1-5
v_call: TRBV10-3
d_call: .
cdr3_nt: TGTGCCATCAGTGAGTCGAGAGGTGGCAATCAGCCCCAGCATTTT
cdr3_aa: CAISESRGGNQPQHF

clone_size: few
j_call: TRBJ2-7
v_call: TRBV4-1
d_call: TRBD1
cdr3_nt: TGTGCCAGCAGCCAAGAGGGGCAGGGGGCGCGGGAGCAGTACTTC
cdr3_aa: CASSQEGQGAREQYF

clone_size: .
j_call: TRBJ2-1
v_call: TRBV29-1
d_call: TRBD1
cdr3_nt: TGCAGCGTTGTTTTCCGGCTGGGACAGGGGTCCGAGGAGCAGTTCTTC
cdr3_aa: CSVVFRLGQGSEEQFF

clone_size: few
j_call: TRBJ1-2
v_call: TRBV12-3/TRBV12-4
d_call: TRBD1
cdr3_nt: TGTGCCAGCAGTGACAGGGGGCGATACTATGGCTACACCTTC
cdr3_aa: CASSDRGRYYGYTF

clone_size: few
j_call: TRBJ2-5
v_call: TRBV15
d_call: .
cdr3_nt: TGTGCCACCAGCAGAGGGGGAGAAGAGACCCAGTACTTC
cdr3_aa: CATSRGGEETQYF

clone_size: .
j_call: TRBJ2-1
v_call: TRBV20-1
d_call: TRBD1
cdr3_nt: TGCAGTGCTAGGTGGACAGGGGGTTCCTACGAGCAGTTCTTC
cdr3_aa: CSARWTGGSYEQFF

clone_size: .
j_call: TRBJ1-2
v_call: TRBV5-1
d_call: .
cdr3_nt: TGCGCCAGCAGCGGAACGGGGCGGGACTATGGCTACACCTTC
cdr3_aa: CASSGTGRDYGYTF

clone_size: few
j_call: TRBJ2-1
v_call: TRBV5-1
d_call: TRBD2
cdr3_nt: TGCGCCAGCAGCGATCTAGCGGGGGGCGCCCCGGATGAGCAGTTCTTC
cdr3_aa: CASSDLAGGAPDEQFF

clone_size: .
j_call: TRBJ1-5
v_call: TRBV5-6
d_call: TRBD1
cdr3_nt: TGTGCCAGCAGCTCAAAGAACAGGGGTAATCAGCCCCAGCATTTT
cdr3_aa: CASSSKNRGNQPQHF

clone_size: many
j_call: TRBJ2-7
v_call: TRBV27
d_call: .
cdr3_nt: TGTGCCAGCAGTTTATCCGGCCTAAACGAGCAGTACTTC
cdr3_aa: CASSLSGLNEQYF

clone_size: .
j_call: TRBJ1-2
v_call: TRBV20-1
d_call: TRBD1
cdr3_nt: TGCAGTGCTCGGGACAGGCCAACTAACTATGGCTACACCTTC
cdr3_aa: CSARDRPTNYGYTF

clone_size: few
j_call: TRBJ1-5
v_call: TRBV7-8
d_call: .
cdr3_nt: TGTGCCAGCAGCCAAGACATGAATCAGCCCCAGCATTTT
cdr3_aa: CASSQDMNQPQHF

clone_size: .
j_call: TRBJ1-5
v_call: TRBV29-1
d_call: .
cdr3_nt: TGCAGCGTTACCGGACCGGATAGCAATCAGCCCCAGCATTTT
cdr3_aa: CSVTGPDSNQPQHF

clone_size: once
j_call: TRBJ1-6
v_call: TRBV5-1
d_call: .
cdr3_nt: TGCGCCAGCAGCCCTAGGTGGGGGAGCGAGACCTATAATTCACCCCTCCACTTT
cdr3_aa: CASSPRWGSETYNSPLHF

clone_size: .
j_call: TRBJ2-7
v_call: TRBV4-1
d_call: .
cdr3_nt: TGCGCCAGCAGCCTCCAGGGTGAGGGGGAGTACGAGCAGTACTTC
cdr3_aa: CASSLQGEGEYEQYF

clone_size: .
j_call: TRBJ2-1
v_call: TRBV20-1
d_call: TRBD2
cdr3_nt: TGCAGCGCCCGCGGGAGGGGGAATGAGCAGTTCTTC
cdr3_aa: CSARGRGNEQFF

clone_size: .
j_call: TRBJ2-5
v_call: TRBV20-1
d_call: .
cdr3_nt: TGCAGTGCTAGCGGGGACGAAGAGACCCAGTACTTC
cdr3_aa: CSASGDEETQYF

clone_size: .
j_call: TRBJ2-1
v_call: TRBV3-1
d_call: .
cdr3_nt: TGTGCCAGCAGCCTATCCCGGACTTTATCGGGAGAGCAGTTCTTC
cdr3_aa: CASSLSRTLSGEQFF

clone_size: .
j_call: TRBJ2-1
v_call: TRBV7-9
d_call: TRBD2
cdr3_nt: TGTGCCAGCAGCACTCGGAGCGGGACCGGGACTAGCGATAACAATGAGCAGTTCTTC
cdr3_aa: CASSTRSGTGTSDNNEQFF

clone_size: .
j_call: TRBJ2-7
v_call: TRBV6-5
d_call: .
cdr3_nt: TGTGCCACGACTTTTGGACTCCCCTACGAGCAGTACTTC
cdr3_aa: CATTFGLPYEQYF

clone_size: .
j_call: TRBJ2-1
v_call: TRBV12-3/TRBV12-4
d_call: TRBD2
cdr3_nt: TGTGCCAGCAGTCCCGGGACTAGCGGGGTCTCCTACAATGAGCAGTTCTTC
cdr3_aa: CASSPGTSGVSYNEQFF

clone_size: .
j_call: TRBJ2-1
v_call: TRBV9
d_call: TRBD2
cdr3_nt: TGTGCCAGCAGCGTAGTGAGCGGGAGGGTCAATGAGCAGTTCTTC
cdr3_aa: CASSVVSGRVNEQFF

clone_size: .
j_call: TRBJ2-7
v_call: TRBV20-1
d_call: TRBD2
cdr3_nt: TGCAGTGCTAGAGGGGTGTTAGCGGGTTCTCTCATTCCCTACGAGCAGTACTTC
cdr3_aa: CSARGVLAGSLIPYEQYF

clone_size: .
j_call: TRBJ1-1
v_call: TRBV11-2
d_call: TRBD1
cdr3_nt: TGTGCCAGCAGCCGGCCGAGGGGGCGGCCTACTGAAGCTTTCTTT
cdr3_aa: CASSRPRGRPTEAFF

clone_size: .
j_call: TRBJ2-3
v_call: TRBV7-6
d_call: .
cdr3_nt: TGTGCCAGCAGCTATAACAGGGATGCGCAGTATTTT
cdr3_aa: CASSYNRDAQYF

clone_size: .
j_call: TRBJ2-7
v_call: TRBV6-5
d_call: .
cdr3_nt: TGTGCCAGCAGCGGCTCCAGGGGGGCCTACGAGCAGTACTTC
cdr3_aa: CASSGSRGAYEQYF

clone_size: few
j_call: TRBJ2-5
v_call: TRBV29-1
d_call: .
cdr3_nt: TGCAGCGTTGAATCGGTCAGCAAAGAGACCCAGTACTTC
cdr3_aa: CSVESVSKETQYF

clone_size: .
j_call: TRBJ1-2
v_call: TRBV29-1
d_call: TRBD1
cdr3_nt: TGCAGCGTTGACCAGGGGGCGGTCGGGGGAGGCTACACCTTC
cdr3_aa: CSVDQGAVGGGYTF

clone_size: .
j_call: TRBJ1-1
v_call: TRBV12-3/TRBV12-4
d_call: TRBD1
cdr3_nt: TGTGCCAGCAGTTTTGGGACAGGGTCGGGGATCCAGAACACTGAAGCTTTCTTT
cdr3_aa: CASSFGTGSGIQNTEAFF

clone_size: few
j_call: TRBJ2-3
v_call: TRBV29-1
d_call: TRBD2
cdr3_nt: TGCAGCGTTGAGTCACCGGGACTAGCGGGGGCATACACAGATACGCAGTATTTT
cdr3_aa: CSVESPGLAGAYTDTQYF

clone_size: .
j_call: TRBJ1-2
v_call: TRBV5-1
d_call: .
cdr3_nt: TGCGCCAGCAGCTTGGATAGACAGCTTTATGGCTACACCTTC
cdr3_aa: CASSLDRQLYGYTF

clone_size: .
j_call: TRBJ1-1
v_call: TRBV20-1
d_call: .
cdr3_nt: TGCAGTGCTAGAGGATGGGGCCTGAACACTGAAGCTTTCTTT
cdr3_aa: CSARGWGLNTEAFF

clone_size: .
j_call: TRBJ2-7
v_call: TRBV6-5
d_call: .
cdr3_nt: TGTGCCAGCAGACGTACAGCTACCTACGAGCAGTACTTC
cdr3_aa: CASRRTATYEQYF

clone_size: .
j_call: TRBJ2-7
v_call: TRBV20-1
d_call: TRBD2
cdr3_nt: TGCAGTGCCGAACATGGACTAGCGGGGGCCTACGAGCAGTACTTC
cdr3_aa: CSAEHGLAGAYEQYF

clone_size: .
j_call: TRBJ2-3
v_call: TRBV12-3/TRBV12-4
d_call: .
cdr3_nt: TGTGCCAGCAGCGGTGGCTTGGGGGTCCACACAGATACGCAGTATTTT
cdr3_aa: CASSGGLGVHTDTQYF

clone_size: .
j_call: TRBJ1-5
v_call: TRBV5-5
d_call: .
cdr3_nt: TGTGCCAGCAGCTTCCCGGGACAAGGGCAGCCCCAGCATTTT
cdr3_aa: CASSFPGQGQPQHF

clone_size: .
j_call: TRBJ2-1
v_call: TRBV20-1
d_call: TRBD2
cdr3_nt: TGCAGTGCTCCGAGGGGCGGGGGGTTCTACAATGAGCAGTTCTTC
cdr3_aa: CSAPRGGGFYNEQFF

clone_size: .
j_call: TRBJ1-2
v_call: TRBV9
d_call: TRBD1
cdr3_nt: TGTGCCAGCACCAGTTCTGACAGGGGCCATGGCTACACCTTC
cdr3_aa: CASTSSDRGHGYTF

clone_size: .
j_call: TRBJ2-5
v_call: TRBV7-9
d_call: .
cdr3_nt: TGTGCCAGCAGCTTTACGACTAGCAGGGGGCAAGAGACCCAGTACTTC
cdr3_aa: CASSFTTSRGQETQYF

clone_size: .
j_call: TRBJ2-3
v_call: TRBV12-3/TRBV12-4
d_call: .
cdr3_nt: TGTGCCAGCAGGGGAAGGATATACACAGATACGCAGTATTTT
cdr3_aa: CASRGRIYTDTQYF

clone_size: .
j_call: TRBJ2-3
v_call: TRBV12-3/TRBV12-4
d_call: .
cdr3_nt: TGCGCCAGCAGCCTATCCCCAGATGCGCAGTATTTT
cdr3_aa: CASSLSPDAQYF

clone_size: .
j_call: TRBJ2-5
v_call: TRBV5-1
d_call: TRBD1
cdr3_nt: TGCGCCAGCAGCCGAGGGGGCACCTACGTGCAGTACTTC
cdr3_aa: CASSRGGTYVQYF

clone_size: .
j_call: TRBJ1-2
v_call: TRBV29-1
d_call: .
cdr3_nt: TGCAGCGTTGGTCACGACAGATTCTATGGCTACACCTTC
cdr3_aa: CSVGHDRFYGYTF

clone_size: .
j_call: TRBJ1-2
v_call: TRBV29-1
d_call: .
cdr3_nt: TGCAGCGTTGAGGCATCTGATGGCTACACCTTC
cdr3_aa: CSVEASDGYTF